This passage covers 32 T cell receptor beta chains from one sample sequenced in a study of blood T cells in healthy people across ages. For the second PCR, which ran for about 6 to 11 cycles, a sample-barcoded 5' primer and a J-beta primer mix were used. TCRdb recomputed calls from the 5' RACE reads with MiXCR, one row per CDR3 protein. The repertoire holds under 700,000 distinct CDR3 sequences, with about 24% as singletons. The sample also formed part of further work on T cells of mothers and their children.

The sample taken for sequencing was blood. The receptors derive from a boy aged 5-17 years in good health.

The J gene is TRBJ1-1, the V gene TRBV9; D gene unclear. The CDR3 is made up of 16 amino acids. With 0 bases removed from V and 1 base from J, the gap between germline ends came to 13 bases. From germline, CDR1 is SGDLS and CDR2 YYNGEE. The CDR3 region is CASSVGRVNSNTEAFF. DNA of the CDR3: TGTGCCAGCAGCGTAGGAAGGGTGAACTCGAACACTGAAGCTTTCTTT.

This clonotype has a handful of counts. The V gene is TRBV7-9, the J gene TRBJ2-4; D not resolved. The germline CDR1 and CDR2 sequences are SEHNR and FQNEAQ (reference sequence). V lost 10 bases and J lost 0, with 10 bases in between. The CDR3 consists of 13 residues. The CDR3 loop is CAISDVAKNIQYF. The CDR3 DNA sequence: TGTGCCATCTCGGACGTAGCCAAAAACATTCAGTACTTC. The variable domain in full, with the rest retrieved from reference TRBV7-9 and TRBJ2-4, is DTGVSQNPRHKITKRGQNVTFRCDPISEHNRLYWYRQTLGQGPEFLTYFQNEAQLEKSRLLSDRFSAERPKGSFSTLEIQRTEQGDSAMYLCAISDVAKNIQYFGAGTRLSVL.

This chain links TRBV20-1 with TRBJ1-6; TRBD1 agrees at 7 bases. CDR1 is DFQATT and CDR2 is SNEGSKA in the germline V gene (reference sequence). This CDR3 comprises 14 residues. V trimming: 3 bases; J trimming: 7 bases; junction bases outside the gene matches: 6. The CDR3 region is CSARKDRVNSPLHF. DNA of the CDR3: TGCAGTGCTAGGAAAGACAGGGTGAATTCACCCCTCCACTTT.

The sample holds one count of this clonotype. V usage is TRBV18 and J usage is TRBJ2-1; D not certain. Trimming took off 2 bases at V and 8 bases at J, with 7 bases between the two ends. Per the germline V gene, CDR1 is KGHSH and CDR2 is LQKENI. This CDR3 has 12 amino acids. CDR3 protein: CASSPRADEQFF. DNA for the CDR3: TGTGCCAGCTCACCAAGGGCGGATGAGCAGTTCTTC.

A word on this clonotype: The germline gene is not matched at one end of the junction; a read error may be the cause. This chain connects TRBV5-1 to TRBJ2-7; no firm D call. Germline V CDR1 and CDR2: SGHRS, YFSETQ. The length of the CDR3 is 14 residues. For the CDR3, the DNA is TGTGCCAGCAGCCCGGATCTAAGCTCCTACGAGCAGTACTTC. Protein sequence: CASSPDLSSYEQYF. The full variable domain, with the rest looked up from reference TRBV5-1 and TRBJ2-7, is KAGVTQTPRYLIKTRGQQVTLSCSPISGHRSVSWYQQTPGQGLQFLFEYFSETQRNKGNFPGRFSGRQFSNSRSEMNVSTLELGDSALYLCASSPDLSSYEQYFGPGTRLTVT.

In its sample, this clonotype was seen a few times. The gene calls are TRBV6-6 and TRBJ2-5; D may be TRBD1 or TRBD2 (6 bases each). The DNA end is more similar to TRBJ2-1, so the J call may be wrong. CDR3 length: 13 residues. The germline CDR1 and CDR2 sequences are MNHNY and SVGAGI (reference sequence). CDR3 region: CASAQGGRNEQFF. For the CDR3, the DNA is TGTGCCAGCGCCCAAGGGGGGAGGAATGAGCAGTTCTTC.

This chain uses TRBV29-1 with TRBJ1-1; D perhaps matches TRBD1 (5 bases). Germline V gene data show CDR1 as SQVTM and CDR2 as ANQGSEA. Trimming left V 7 bases short and J 7 bases short, with 16 bases between. The CDR3 runs 12 residues. For the CDR3, the DNA is TGCAGCGGAAAAACTCAGGGTTATGAAGCTTTCTTT. Protein sequence: CSGKTQGYEAFF.

The chain joins TRBV24-1 to TRBJ1-1, with D maybe TRBD1 (5 bases). Trimming took off 4 bases at V and 8 bases at J, with 13 bases between the two ends. This CDR3 has 13 residues. Germline-derived CDR1 and CDR2 are KGHDR and SFDVKD. The CDR3 DNA reads TGTGCCACCAGTGACCAAGACTGGGGGGAAGCTTTCTTT. Protein product: CATSDQDWGEAFF.

This clonotype has just a few counts. The rearrangement links TRBV24-1 to TRBJ1-1; D unresolved. This CDR3 has 13 amino acids. Germline loops: CDR1 KGHDR, CDR2 SFDVKD. V shed 5 bases and J shed 8 bases, with 14 bases lying between them. CDR3 protein: CATSAAPDGEAFF. CDR3 DNA sequence: TGTGCCACCAGTGCCGCGCCGGATGGGGAAGCTTTCTTT.

This clonotype was counted a few times. CDR3 sequence (DNA): TGCGCCAGCGGTCCTCCGCTCGGGGGGGAGCAGTACTTC. Amino acids: CASGPPLGGEQYF. This sequence joins TRBV4-1 and TRBJ2-1; 7 bases are a match to TRBD2. The DNA end is more similar to TRBJ2-7, so the J call may be wrong. The germline V gene has CDR1 MGHRA and CDR2 YSYEKL. The CDR3 covers 13 residues.

The J gene is TRBJ2-1, the V gene TRBV19; maybe TRBD2 (6 bases). CDR1 and CDR2 (germline): LNHDA, SQIVND (reference sequence). The CDR3 has 12 amino acids. V shed 6 bases and J shed 10 bases, with 13 bases lying between them. The CDR3 coding sequence is TGTGCCAGTAGGAACGGGGGAGAGGAGCAGTTCTTC. It specifies CASRNGGEEQFF.

In this sample, this clonotype turned up a few times. The chain recombines TRBV3-1 with TRBJ1-1; D not resolved. Germline V gene lookup returns CDR1 LGHDT and CDR2 YNNKEL (reference sequence). Deletions cut 1 base from V and 2 bases from J, with 8 bases between. This CDR3 has 14 amino acids. The CDR3 DNA reads TGTGCCAGCAGCCAAGCCTTAAAAAACACTGAAGCTTTCTTT. Translating gives CASSQALKNTEAFF.

The CDR3 DNA is TGTGCCAGCAGCTTAGTCCCAGACTACAATGAGCAGTTCTTC. Its translation: CASSLVPDYNEQFF. The V call is TRBV7-8, the J call TRBJ2-1; D gene ambiguous. Trimming shortened V by 1 base and J by 3 bases, and 7 bases separated the two germline ends. There are 14 residues in the CDR3. From germline, CDR1 is SGHVS and CDR2 FQNEAQ.

This clonotype was counted many times. The J gene is TRBJ2-7, the V gene TRBV14; the match to TRBD2 covers 7 bases. This CDR3 contains 14 residues. The germline CDR1 and CDR2 sequences are SGHDN and FVKESK. V shed 4 bases and J 3 bases; nucleotides not matched to a gene: 6. The CDR3 is CASSLMTGGYEQYF. CDR3 sequence (DNA): TGTGCCAGCAGCCTTATGACGGGAGGCTACGAGCAGTACTTC. The whole variable domain, remainder taken from reference TRBV14 and TRBJ2-7, is EAGVTQFPSHSVIEKGQTVTLRCDPISGHDNLYWYRRVMGKEIKFLLHFVKESKQDESGMPNNRFLAERTGGTYSTLKVQPAELEDSGVYFCASSLMTGGYEQYFGPGTRLTVT.

The rearrangement uses TRBV12-3 or TRBV12-4 and TRBJ2-5; 7 nucleotides agree with TRBD1. This CDR3 is 16 amino acids long. V was clipped by 1 base and J by 7 bases; unmatched bases: 12. CDR3 sequence reads: CASSLGFGTEWGTQYF. In nucleotides, the CDR3 is TGTGCCAGCAGTTTAGGGTTCGGGACAGAGTGGGGGACCCAGTACTTC.

V gene TRBV15 combines with J gene TRBJ2-3; D remains unclear. This CDR3 is built from 17 residues. Trimming took 1 base from V and 0 from J, leaving 14 bases between them. From germline, CDR1 is LNHNV and CDR2 YYDKDF (reference sequence). CDR3 region: CATSRAGVSTSTDTQYF. In DNA, the CDR3 is TGTGCCACCAGCAGAGCCGGCGTAAGCACTAGCACAGATACGCAGTATTTT. The whole variable domain, remainder taken from reference TRBV15 and TRBJ2-3, is DAMVIQNPRYQVTQFGKPVTLSCSQTLNHNVMYWYQQKSSQAPKLLFHYYDKDFNNEADTPDNFQSRRPNTSFCFLDIRSPGLGDTAMYLCATSRAGVSTSTDTQYFGPGTRLTVL.

This chain links TRBV6-5 with TRBJ2-2; 10 nucleotides match TRBD1. From germline, CDR1 is MNHEY and CDR2 SVGAGI. The CDR3 length is 15 residues. The J segment lost 3 bases and the V segment lost 5 bases, leaving 3 bases of the junction unmatched. The CDR3, as DNA: TGTGCCAGCAGTGAAGACAGGGGGCACACCGGGGAGCTGTTTTTT. Translated: CASSEDRGHTGELFF.

In regard to this clonotype: Its ends do not fully match the called genes, so a read error is possible. The chain links TRBV20-1 to TRBJ1-1; a weak D match, TRBD1 (5 bases). The CDR3 totals 13 residues. Germline V lookup: CDR1 DFQATT, CDR2 SNEGSKA (reference sequence). The CDR3 coding sequence is TGCAGTGCCCGACGGTCGCAGGACACTGAAGCCTTCTTT. Protein: CSARRSQDTEAFF.

Comment on this clonotype: Since no conserved phenylalanine or tryptophan closes the CDR3, a read error is the likely cause. In nucleotides, the CDR3 is TGTGCCAGTTCCACAGGGCCAGCCTACGAGCAGTACTCC. It yields the protein CASSTGPAYEQYS. The genes are TRBV19 and TRBJ2-7; D perhaps matches TRBD1 (6 bases). The CDR3 contains 13 residues. CDR1 and CDR2 (germline): LNHDA, SQIVND (reference sequence). V was cut by 8 bases and J by 2 bases, with 13 bases left in between.

This clonotype was observed a handful of times. The chain recombines TRBV7-2 with TRBJ2-1, with 12 bases aligning to TRBD2. The germline V gene encodes CDR1 SGHTA and CDR2 FQGNSA. Trimming took 5 bases from V and 8 from J; bases not matched to a gene: 7. The CDR3 spans 15 residues. The CDR3 sequence is CASSNPSGGAHEQFF. The CDR3 region has the DNA TGTGCCAGCAGCAATCCTAGCGGGGGGGCCCATGAGCAGTTCTTC.

The chain employs TRBV5-1 and TRBJ2-7, with D unclear. The J call could be wrong; TRBJ2-1 is a better fit for the DNA end. Germline V gene sequence: CDR1 SGHRS, CDR2 YFSETQ. The CDR3 sequence is 13 residues long. Written as DNA, the CDR3 is TGCGCCAGCAGCTTCGGAAGCTTGGATGAGCAGTTCTTC. As protein: CASSFGSLDEQFF.

This chain connects TRBV20-1 to TRBJ2-7; no definite D call. Germline CDR1 is DFQATT and CDR2 is SNEGSKA (reference sequence). The CDR3 runs to 12 residues. The ends were cut back, 6 bases at V and 5 bases at J, with 14 bases in the middle. The CDR3: CSAPDGGHEQYF. The CDR3 DNA follows: TGCAGTGCACCGGACGGTGGCCACGAGCAGTACTTC.

This clonotype occurred many times. The chain is built from TRBV27 and TRBJ1-1, with D hard to call. The V end was cut by 2 bases, the J end by 3 bases, with 7 bases between. Germline-derived CDR1 and CDR2 are MNHEY and SMNVEV (reference sequence). CDR3 length: 13 amino acids. The CDR3 nucleotides are TGTGCCAGCAGTTTAGGGGTGGACACTGAAGCTTTCTTT. It translates to CASSLGVDTEAFF.

This clonotype was seen a few times. The chain joins TRBV27 to TRBJ2-5; D may be TRBD2 (5 bases). The assigned J gene may be wrong: the sequence end matches TRBJ2-7 better. The CDR3 contains 16 residues. CDR1 is MNHEY, CDR2 SMNVEV, per germline (reference sequence). The CDR3 reads CASSLSSAEETYEQYF. The CDR3, as DNA: TGTGCCAGCAGTTTATCTAGCGCCGAGGAAACCTACGAGCAGTACTTC.

The chain carries TRBV27 and TRBJ2-2; the match to TRBD2 covers 8 bases. Per the germline V gene, CDR1 is MNHEY and CDR2 is SMNVEV (reference sequence). Trimming cost V 3 bases and J 4 bases; bases outside gene matches: 10. The CDR3 runs to 17 residues. The CDR3 DNA reads as TGTGCCAGCAGTTTGTACCCCGGGACTAGTGTCACCGGGGAGCTGTTTTTT. The encoded protein is CASSLYPGTSVTGELFF.

This clonotype appeared a few times. The rearrangement joins TRBV20-1 to TRBJ2-3; 8 bases are shared with TRBD2. The CDR3 contains 15 residues. V shed 2 bases and J 3 bases; nucleotides not matched to a gene: 7. Germline loops: CDR1 DFQATT, CDR2 SNEGSKA (reference sequence). The CDR3 coding sequence is TGCAGTGCTAGACGGGGGGGAGCAGGTACAGATACGCAGTATTTT. Protein sequence: CSARRGGAGTDTQYF.

The chain couples TRBV29-1 to TRBJ1-4; D is undetermined. The CDR3 runs to 14 residues. Germline V gene sequence: CDR1 SQVTM, CDR2 ANQGSEA. Trimming stripped 1 base from V and 0 bases from J, with 6 bases between. CDR3 DNA: TGCAGCGTTGAAGGAGGCGCAACTAATGAAAAACTGTTTTTT. Its translation is CSVEGGATNEKLFF.

This clonotype turned up a few times. The chain combines TRBV2 with TRBJ2-5; D perhaps matches TRBD2 (6 bases). Looked up from germline, CDR1 is SNHLY and CDR2 is FYNNEI. V was shortened by 6 bases and J by 3 bases, with 14 bases between the two germline ends. CDR3 size: 14 residues. The CDR3 coding sequence is TGTGCCAGCAGCCAGGACTACTCAAAAGAGACCCAGTACTTC. Translating gives CASSQDYSKETQYF. Supplemented by reference TRBV2 and TRBJ2-5, the full variable domain reads EPEVTQTPSHQVTQMGQEVILRCVPISNHLYFYWYRQILGQKVEFLVSFYNNEISEKSEIFDDQFSVERPDGSNFTLKIRSTKLEDSAMYFCASSQDYSKETQYFGPGTRLLVL.

The table lists this clonotype with a few counts. CDR3 bases: TGCAGCGTTGACAGGGGCAGGTGCAATCAGCCCCAGCATTTT. Amino acid sequence: CSVDRGRCNQPQHF. This rearrangement joins TRBV29-1 to TRBJ1-5; D is possibly TRBD1 (6 bases). Trimming removed 3 bases at V and 2 bases at J, with 11 bases between. The CDR3 loop spans 14 amino acids. CDR1 and CDR2 (germline): SQVTM, ANQGSEA.

This clonotype turned up a few times. The V call is TRBV18, the J call TRBJ2-5; 7 positions agree with TRBD2. Near its end, the DNA agrees better with TRBJ2-1, so the J call may be wrong. Germline values: CDR1 KGHSH, CDR2 LQKENI. There are 17 residues in the CDR3. The CDR3 spells CASSPQVQRGYYNEQFF. CDR3 nucleotide sequence: TGTGCCAGCTCACCACAGGTCCAGCGGGGTTACTACAATGAGCAGTTCTTC.

The chain carries TRBV6-5 and TRBJ2-2, with a weak D call TRBD1 (5 bases). Germline-derived CDR1 and CDR2 are MNHEY and SVGAGI. Trimming pared 1 base from V and 6 bases from J, leaving 9 bases between. The CDR3 spans 14 residues. The CDR3 DNA is TGTGCCAGCAGTTACTACGCAGGGTCCGGGGAGCTGTTTTTT. This codes for CASSYYAGSGELFF.

This clonotype was detected a few times. The chain joins TRBV6-1 to TRBJ2-5; 7 nucleotides line up with TRBD1. CDR1 and CDR2 from the germline V gene are MNHNS and SASEGT. The CDR3 is 15 residues long. V lost 3 bases and J lost 1; bases outside the gene matches: 5. The CDR3 DNA sequence: TGTGCCAGCAGTGATCCCGACAGGGCCCAAGAGACCCAGTACTTC. Amino acid sequence: CASSDPDRAQETQYF.